This is a list of T cell receptor beta chains from one sample in a study of vaccination effects on CD4 cells after COVID-19. These receptors have no known antigen. The method was immunoSEQ multiplex PCR; TCRdb's version includes in-frame clones alone and lacks a portion of them. The sample yields fewer than 60,000 clones, under 85% seen once. The starting material was CD4+ T cells from PBMCs cultured without peptide, obtained after COVID-19 vaccination. The origin of the receptors is a human donor who received a COVID-19 vaccine. Both conserved end residues are part of each CDR3. D genes are given only for firm matches. Clone sizes are given selectively: once, few, many, or a class where the clone is expanded.

clone size	D gene	V gene	J gene	CDR3 protein	CDR3 DNA
once	-	TRBV5-4	TRBJ2-6	CAVSAAGANVLTF	TGTGCCGTATCAGCTGCTGGGGCCAACGTCCTGACTTTC
-	-	TRBV24-1	TRBJ2-3	CATSDPDTPSTDTQYF	TGTGCCACCAGTGATCCTGACACCCCAAGCACAGATACGCAGTATTTT
-	-	TRBV20-1	TRBJ2-7	CSASETRWEIYEQYF	TGCAGTGCTAGTGAAACTAGGTGGGAGATCTACGAGCAGTACTTC
-	-	TRBV27	TRBJ2-2	CASSLRETGELFF	TGTGCCAGCAGTTTGCGCGAAACCGGGGAGCTGTTTTTT
-	-	TRBV27	TRBJ1-2	CASGRLPLRDPNYGYTF	TGTGCCAGCGGACGATTGCCACTCAGGGACCCAAACTATGGCTACACCTTC
-	TRBD2	TRBV9	TRBJ2-7	CASSVGPSGGSYEQYF	TGTGCCAGCAGCGTAGGTCCGAGCGGGGGGTCCTACGAGCAGTACTTC
-	-	TRBV2	TRBJ2-5	CASSEVETQYF	TGTGCCAGCAGTGAAGTGGAGACCCAGTACTTC
-	TRBD2	TRBV2	TRBJ2-3	CASSVGRGGSADTQYF	TGTGCCAGCAGTGTTGGCCGGGGGGGTTCGGCAGATACGCAGTATTTT
-	-	TRBV23-1	TRBJ1-2	CASAHPESRGRVSKCYGYTF	TGCGCCAGCGCCCACCCCGAATCCAGGGGAAGGGTATCGAAGTGCTATGGCTACACCTTC
-	TRBD2	TRBV5-6	TRBJ2-5	CASSLRSGRGIETQYF	TGTGCCAGCAGCTTGCGTAGCGGGAGGGGGATCGAGACCCAGTACTTC
-	-	TRBV6-1	TRBJ2-5	CASSPQETQYF	TGTGCCAGCAGCCCCCAAGAGACCCAGTACTTC
-	-	TRBV4-1	TRBJ2-3	CASSQGAGYTQYF	TGCGCCAGCAGCCAAGGGGCAGGCTATACGCAGTATTTT
-	TRBD2	TRBV9	TRBJ2-5	CASSLGLAGGETQYF	TGTGCCAGCAGCTTGGGACTAGCGGGCGGCGAGACCCAGTACTTC
-	-	TRBV10-2	TRBJ1-2	CASSEGGANYGYTF	TGCGCCAGCAGTGAGGGGGGGGCTAACTATGGCTACACCTTC
-	TRBD1	TRBV10-3	TRBJ2-7	CAISDKGAGEQYF	TGTGCCATCAGTGATAAGGGGGCGGGCGAGCAGTACTTC
-	-	TRBV4-2	TRBJ1-5	CASSQEALQGVIIQPQHF	TGTGCCAGCAGCCAAGAGGCATTACAGGGAGTAATTATTCAGCCCCAGCATTTT
-	-	TRBV9	TRBJ2-3	CASSVRTLSDTQYF	TGTGCCAGCAGCGTCCGGACTCTATCAGATACGCAGTATTTT
-	-	TRBV3-1/TRBV3-2	TRBJ1-1	CASSQEGAGTEAFF	TGTGCCAGCAGCCAAGAGGGGGCGGGCACTGAAGCTTTCTTT
-	TRBD1	TRBV19	TRBJ2-6	CARRMTGKPSGANVLTF	TGTGCCAGAAGGATGACAGGGAAGCCTTCTGGGGCCAACGTCCTGACTTTC
few	-	TRBV29-1	TRBJ1-2	CSVVVPEIYGYTF	TGCAGCGTTGTAGTTCCAGAGATCTATGGCTACACCTTC
-	TRBD2	TRBV11-1	TRBJ2-1	CASSLAGGRADGEQFF	TGTGCCAGCAGCTTAGCCGGCGGGAGGGCCGACGGTGAGCAGTTCTTC
once	-	TRBV11-1	TRBJ1-1	CASSLAGPRTEAFF	TGTGCCAGCAGCTTAGCCGGACCCCGGACTGAAGCTTTCTTT
-	-	TRBV6-1	TRBJ2-1	CASSEFGGSITNNEQFF	TGTGCCAGCAGTGAATTTGGCGGTAGCATAACGAACAATGAGCAGTTCTTC
-	-	TRBV2	TRBJ2-2	CASTSGTGELFF	TGTGCCAGCACGTCGGGGACCGGGGAGCTGTTTTTT
-	TRBD2	TRBV19	TRBJ2-2	CASSIRKAGGFPGELFF	TGTGCCAGTAGTATAAGGAAGGCGGGAGGCTTCCCCGGGGAGCTGTTTTTT
-	-	TRBV24-1	TRBJ1-2	CATSGTDRYYGYTF	TGTGCCACCAGTGGAACCGACAGGTACTATGGCTACACCTTC
-	TRBD1	TRBV5-5	TRBJ1-1	CASSLGGTANTEAFF	TGTGCCAGCAGCTTGGGGGGGACAGCTAACACTGAAGCTTTCTTT
-	-	TRBV11-2	TRBJ2-7	CASSSMTSRGEQYF	TGTGCCAGCAGCTCTATGACTAGTAGAGGCGAGCAGTACTTC
-	-	TRBV6-5	TRBJ1-1	CASSSWDLLMNTEAFF	TGTGCCAGCAGTTCCTGGGACCTCCTCATGAACACTGAAGCTTTCTTT
few	TRBD1	TRBV5-1	TRBJ1-2	CASSPPGTGVYGYTF	TGCGCCAGCAGCCCACCTGGGACAGGGGTGTATGGCTACACCTTC
-	-	TRBV28	TRBJ1-2	CASSLDPKKGGYTF	TGTGCCAGCAGTCTCGACCCCAAGAAGGGTGGCTACACCTTC
-	-	TRBV25-1	TRBJ2-6	CASSERAASSGANVLTF	TGTGCCAGCAGTGAACGGGCCGCGTCCTCTGGGGCCAACGTCCTGACTTTC
few	TRBD1	TRBV7-8	TRBJ1-2	CASSAGQENYGYTF	TGTGCCAGCAGCGCGGGACAGGAAAACTATGGCTACACCTTC
once	-	TRBV24-1	TRBJ1-3	CATSDPQGPDGNTIYF	TGTGCCACCAGTGATCCGCAGGGTCCTGATGGAAACACCATATATTTT
-	-	TRBV3-1/TRBV3-2	TRBJ2-3	CASSLLGVSTDTQYF	TGTGCCAGCAGTCTCTTAGGAGTAAGCACAGATACGCAGTATTTT
few	TRBD1	TRBV6-2/TRBV6-3	TRBJ1-2	CASTPDRPYGYTF	TGTGCCAGCACCCCGGACAGGCCTTATGGCTACACCTTC
-	-	TRBV19	TRBJ1-4	CASSTSRDINEKLFF	TGTGCCAGTAGCACTTCACGGGACATAAATGAAAAACTGTTTTTT
-	TRBD1	TRBV6-5	TRBJ2-7	CASSYRDRGAYEQYF	TGTGCCAGCAGTTACAGGGACAGGGGTGCCTACGAGCAGTACTTC
-	-	TRBV6-5	TRBJ2-7	CASRAGPNLGEQYF	TGTGCCAGCAGAGCCGGGCCCAACCTGGGCGAGCAGTACTTC
-	TRBD2	TRBV5-8	TRBJ2-4	CASSLRGVGAKNIQYF	TGTGCCAGCAGCTTGCGGGGGGTGGGAGCCAAAAACATTCAGTACTTC
-	-	TRBV20-1	TRBJ1-2	CSASLRGGNYGYTF	TGCAGTGCTAGTCTCAGGGGAGGGAACTATGGCTACACCTTC
-	-	TRBV27	TRBJ2-3	CASSRTTSTDTQYF	TGTGCCAGCAGTCGAACCACTAGCACAGATACGCAGTATTTT
-	-	TRBV18	TRBJ2-1	CASSPPAWANEQFF	TGTGCCAGCTCACCACCCGCGTGGGCGAATGAGCAGTTCTTC